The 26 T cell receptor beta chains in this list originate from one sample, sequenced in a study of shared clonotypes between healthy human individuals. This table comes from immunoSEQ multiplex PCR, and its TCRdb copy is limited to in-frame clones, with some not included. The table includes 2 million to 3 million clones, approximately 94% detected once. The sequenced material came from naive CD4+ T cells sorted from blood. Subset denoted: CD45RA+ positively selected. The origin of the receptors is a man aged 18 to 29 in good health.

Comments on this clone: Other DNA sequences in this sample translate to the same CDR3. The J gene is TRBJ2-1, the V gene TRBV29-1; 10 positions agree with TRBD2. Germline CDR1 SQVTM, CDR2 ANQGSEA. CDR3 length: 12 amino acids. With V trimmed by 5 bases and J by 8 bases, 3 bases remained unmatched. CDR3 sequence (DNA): TGCAGCGTTTCTAGCGGGAGCTATGAGCAGTTCTTC. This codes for CSVSSGSYEQFF.

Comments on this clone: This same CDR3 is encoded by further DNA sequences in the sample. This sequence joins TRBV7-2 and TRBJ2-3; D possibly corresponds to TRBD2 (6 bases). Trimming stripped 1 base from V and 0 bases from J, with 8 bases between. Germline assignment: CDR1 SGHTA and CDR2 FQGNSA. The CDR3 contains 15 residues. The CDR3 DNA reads TGTGCCAGCAGCTTAGGCGGGGTGAGCACAGATACGCAGTATTTT. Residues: CASSLGGVSTDTQYF.

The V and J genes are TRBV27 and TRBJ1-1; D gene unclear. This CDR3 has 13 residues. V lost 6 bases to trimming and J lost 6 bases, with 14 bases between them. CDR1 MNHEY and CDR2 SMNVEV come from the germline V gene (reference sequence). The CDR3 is CASRRRAGSEAFF. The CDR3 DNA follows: TGTGCCAGCAGACGGCGGGCTGGCTCTGAAGCTTTCTTT.

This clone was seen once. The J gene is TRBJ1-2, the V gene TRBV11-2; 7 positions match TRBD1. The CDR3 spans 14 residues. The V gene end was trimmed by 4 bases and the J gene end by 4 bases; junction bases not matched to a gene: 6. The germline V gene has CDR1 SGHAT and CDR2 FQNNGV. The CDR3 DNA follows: TGTGCCAGCAGCTCAACCGGACAGGTCTATGGCTACACCTTC. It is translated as CASSSTGQVYGYTF.

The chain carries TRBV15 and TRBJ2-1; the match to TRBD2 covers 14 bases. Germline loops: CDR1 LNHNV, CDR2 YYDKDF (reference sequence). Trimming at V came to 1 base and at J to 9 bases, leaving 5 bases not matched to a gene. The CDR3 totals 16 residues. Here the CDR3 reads CATSRVQGLAGAEQFF. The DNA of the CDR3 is TGTGCCACCAGCAGAGTTCAGGGACTAGCGGGAGCTGAGCAGTTCTTC. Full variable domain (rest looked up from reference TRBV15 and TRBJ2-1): DAMVIQNPRYQVTQFGKPVTLSCSQTLNHNVMYWYQQKSSQAPKLLFHYYDKDFNNEADTPDNFQSRRPNTSFCFLDIRSPGLGDTAMYLCATSRVQGLAGAEQFFGPGTRLTVL.

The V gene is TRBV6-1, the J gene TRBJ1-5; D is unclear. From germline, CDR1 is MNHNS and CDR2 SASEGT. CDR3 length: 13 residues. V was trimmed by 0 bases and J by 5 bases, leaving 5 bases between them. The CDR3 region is CASSEAEHQPQHF. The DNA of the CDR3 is TGTGCCAGCAGTGAAGCGGAGCATCAGCCCCAGCATTTT.

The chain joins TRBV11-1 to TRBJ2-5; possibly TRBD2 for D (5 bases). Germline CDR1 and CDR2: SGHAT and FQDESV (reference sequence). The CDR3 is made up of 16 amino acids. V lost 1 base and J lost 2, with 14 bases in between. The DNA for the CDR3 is TGTGCCAGCAGCTTAGTGCAGGACTTACTTCAAGAGACCCAGTACTTC. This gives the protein CASSLVQDLLQETQYF.

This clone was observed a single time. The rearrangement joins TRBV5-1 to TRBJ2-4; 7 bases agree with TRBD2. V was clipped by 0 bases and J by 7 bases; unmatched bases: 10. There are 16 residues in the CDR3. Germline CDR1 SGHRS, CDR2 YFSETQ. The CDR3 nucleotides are TGCGCCAGCAGCTTGGCCAGCGGGACCAGCGCGAACATTCAGTACTTC. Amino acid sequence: CASSLASGTSANIQYF.

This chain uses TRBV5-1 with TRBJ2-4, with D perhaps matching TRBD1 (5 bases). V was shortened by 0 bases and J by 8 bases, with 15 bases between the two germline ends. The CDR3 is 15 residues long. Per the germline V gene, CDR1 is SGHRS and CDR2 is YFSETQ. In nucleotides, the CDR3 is TGCGCCAGCAGCTTGGAGGGGATACACTTAGACATTCAGTACTTC. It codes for CASSLEGIHLDIQYF. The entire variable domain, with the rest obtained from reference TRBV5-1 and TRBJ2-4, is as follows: KAGVTQTPRYLIKTRGQQVTLSCSPISGHRSVSWYQQTPGQGLQFLFEYFSETQRNKGNFPGRFSGRQFSNSRSEMNVSTLELGDSALYLCASSLEGIHLDIQYFGAGTRLSVL.

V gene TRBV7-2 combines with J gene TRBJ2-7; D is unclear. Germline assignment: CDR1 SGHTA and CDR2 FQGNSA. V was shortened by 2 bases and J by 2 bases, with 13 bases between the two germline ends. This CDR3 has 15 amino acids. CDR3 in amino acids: CASSLSPAKAYEQYF. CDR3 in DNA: TGTGCCAGCAGCTTATCCCCTGCTAAGGCCTACGAGCAGTACTTC. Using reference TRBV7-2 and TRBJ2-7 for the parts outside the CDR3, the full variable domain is GAGVSQSPSNKVTEKGKDVELRCDPISGHTALYWYRQSLGQGLEFLIYFQGNSAPDKSGLPSDRFSAERTGGSVSTLTIQRTQQEDSAVYLCASSLSPAKAYEQYFGPGTRLTVT.

The CDR3 loop is CASSPTGIRTYNEQFF. CDR3 in DNA: TGTGCCAGCAGTCCGACAGGGATTAGGACCTACAATGAGCAGTTCTTC. V usage is TRBV28 and J usage is TRBJ2-1; 7 bases fit TRBD1. The CDR3 spans 16 residues. With 5 bases clipped from V and 2 bases from J, the junction kept 9 bases outside the gene matches. CDR1 is MDHEN and CDR2 is SYDVKM in the germline V gene.

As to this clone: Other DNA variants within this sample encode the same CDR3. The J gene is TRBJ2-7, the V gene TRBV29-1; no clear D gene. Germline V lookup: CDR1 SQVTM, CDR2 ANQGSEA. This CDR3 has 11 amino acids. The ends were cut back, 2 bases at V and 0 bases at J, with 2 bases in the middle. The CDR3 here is CSVETSYEQYF. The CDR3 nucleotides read TGCAGCGTTGAAACCTCCTACGAGCAGTACTTC.

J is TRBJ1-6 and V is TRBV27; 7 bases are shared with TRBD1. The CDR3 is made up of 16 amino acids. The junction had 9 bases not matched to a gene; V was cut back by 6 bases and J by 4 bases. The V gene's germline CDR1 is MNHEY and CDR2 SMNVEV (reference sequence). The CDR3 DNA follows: TGTGCCAGCAGCCACAGGGGCCCGAGTTATAATTCACCCCTCCACTTT. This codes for CASSHRGPSYNSPLHF.

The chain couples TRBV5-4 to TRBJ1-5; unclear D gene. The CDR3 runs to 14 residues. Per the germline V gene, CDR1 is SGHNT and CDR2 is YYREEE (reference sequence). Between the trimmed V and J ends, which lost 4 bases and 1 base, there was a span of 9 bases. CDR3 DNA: TGTGCCAGCAGCACGCTAGGGAGCAATCAGCCCCAGCATTTT. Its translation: CASSTLGSNQPQHF. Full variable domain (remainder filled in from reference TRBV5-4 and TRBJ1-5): ETGVTQSPTHLIKTRGQQVTLRCSSQSGHNTVSWYQQALGQGPQFIFQYYREEENGRGNFPPRFSGLQFPNYSSELNVNALELDDSALYLCASSTLGSNQPQHFGDGTRLSIL.

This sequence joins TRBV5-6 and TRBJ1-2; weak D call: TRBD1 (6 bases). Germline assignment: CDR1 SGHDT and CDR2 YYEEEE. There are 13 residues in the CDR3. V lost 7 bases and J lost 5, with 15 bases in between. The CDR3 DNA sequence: TGTGCCAGCCAGGATACAGGGAGGTATGGCTACACCTTC. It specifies CASQDTGRYGYTF.

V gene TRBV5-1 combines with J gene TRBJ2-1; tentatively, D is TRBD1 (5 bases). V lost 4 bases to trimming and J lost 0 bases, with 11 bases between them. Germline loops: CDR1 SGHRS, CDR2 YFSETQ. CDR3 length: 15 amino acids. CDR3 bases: TGCGCCAGCAGCGCCGAAGGGGACTCCTACAATGAGCAGTTCTTC. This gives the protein CASSAEGDSYNEQFF.

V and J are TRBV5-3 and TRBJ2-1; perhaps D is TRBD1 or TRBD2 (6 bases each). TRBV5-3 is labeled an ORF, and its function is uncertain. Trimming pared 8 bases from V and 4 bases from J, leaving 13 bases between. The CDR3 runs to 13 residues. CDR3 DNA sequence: TGTGCCAGGGGGGCGGGACCGTACAATGAGCAGTTCTTC. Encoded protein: CARGAGPYNEQFF.

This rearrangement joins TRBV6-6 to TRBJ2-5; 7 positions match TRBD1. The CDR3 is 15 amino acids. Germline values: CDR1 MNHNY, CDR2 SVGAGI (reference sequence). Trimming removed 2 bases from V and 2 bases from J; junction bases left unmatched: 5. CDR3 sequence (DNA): TGTGCCAGCAGTTACGACGGGACAGCTCAAGAGACCCAGTACTTC. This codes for CASSYDGTAQETQYF.

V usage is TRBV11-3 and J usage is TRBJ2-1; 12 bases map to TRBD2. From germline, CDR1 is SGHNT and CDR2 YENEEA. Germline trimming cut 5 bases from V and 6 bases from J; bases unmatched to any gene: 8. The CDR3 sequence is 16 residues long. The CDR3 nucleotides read TGTGCCAGCAGCCCGAAACTAGCGGGGGGATTCAATGAGCAGTTCTTC. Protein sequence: CASSPKLAGGFNEQFF.

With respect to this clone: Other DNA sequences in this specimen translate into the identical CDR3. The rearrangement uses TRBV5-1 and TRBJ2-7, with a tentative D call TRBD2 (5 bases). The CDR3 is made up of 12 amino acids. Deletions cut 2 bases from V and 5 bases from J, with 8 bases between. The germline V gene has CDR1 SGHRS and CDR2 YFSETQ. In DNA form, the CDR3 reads TGCGCCAGCAGCTTTCGGGGAGACGAGCAGTACTTC. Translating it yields CASSFRGDEQYF.

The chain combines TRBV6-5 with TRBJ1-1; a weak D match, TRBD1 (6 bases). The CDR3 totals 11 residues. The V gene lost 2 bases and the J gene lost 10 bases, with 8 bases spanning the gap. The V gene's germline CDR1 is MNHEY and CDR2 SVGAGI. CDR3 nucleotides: TGTGCCAGCAGTTACAGGGGGGTAGCTTTCTTT. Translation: CASSYRGVAFF.

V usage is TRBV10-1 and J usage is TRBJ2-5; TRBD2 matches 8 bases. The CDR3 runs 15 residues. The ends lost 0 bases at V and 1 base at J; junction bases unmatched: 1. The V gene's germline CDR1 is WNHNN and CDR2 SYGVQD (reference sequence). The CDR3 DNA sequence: TGCGCCAGCAGTGAGTCCGGGAGGGCCCAAGAGACCCAGTACTTC. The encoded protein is CASSESGRAQETQYF.

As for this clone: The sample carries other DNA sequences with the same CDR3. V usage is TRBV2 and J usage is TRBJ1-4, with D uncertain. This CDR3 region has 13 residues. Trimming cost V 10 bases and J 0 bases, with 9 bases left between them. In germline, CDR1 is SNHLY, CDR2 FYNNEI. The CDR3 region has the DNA TGTGCCACCATGACGGCAACTAATGAAAAACTGTTTTTT. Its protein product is CATMTATNEKLFF.

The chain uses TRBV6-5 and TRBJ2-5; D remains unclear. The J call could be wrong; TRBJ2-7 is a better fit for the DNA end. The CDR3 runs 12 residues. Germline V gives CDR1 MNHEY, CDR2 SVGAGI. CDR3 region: CASGALPYEQYF. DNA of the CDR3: TGTGCCAGCGGTGCTTTACCCTACGAGCAGTACTTC.

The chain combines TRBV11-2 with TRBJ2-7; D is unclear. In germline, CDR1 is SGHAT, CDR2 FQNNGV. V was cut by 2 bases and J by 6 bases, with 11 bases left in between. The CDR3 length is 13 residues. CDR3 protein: CASSLYEAGEQYF. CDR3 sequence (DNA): TGTGCCAGCAGCTTATATGAGGCTGGCGAGCAGTACTTC.

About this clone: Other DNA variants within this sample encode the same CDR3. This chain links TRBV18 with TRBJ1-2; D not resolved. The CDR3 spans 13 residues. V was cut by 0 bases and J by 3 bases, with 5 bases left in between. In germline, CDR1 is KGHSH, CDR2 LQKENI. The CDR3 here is CASSPPGDYGYTF. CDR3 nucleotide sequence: TGTGCCAGCTCACCACCCGGCGACTATGGCTACACCTTC.